This TCR beta chain was sequenced during a study of cytomegalovirus exposure and HLA in healthy donors. Study-level findings and limits: It has been reported that TCR beta sequences accurately predicted the HLA-A and HLA-B alleles of most subjects. Because they were indistinguishable, some V segments, including TRBV6-2 and TRBV6-3, were excluded. It was reportedly the case that the classifier diagnosed cytomegalovirus status with high specificity and sensitivity.

Trimming took 3 bases from V and 4 from J, leaving 7 bases between them. Germline V gene data show CDR1 as SEHNR and CDR2 as FQNEAQ (reference sequence). The CDR3 runs to 13 residues. Points on this clone: Its antigen is unknown.

13 Jbeta primers and 60 Vbeta primers were used for the PCR. Sequenced by immunoSEQ multiplex PCR; TCRdb stores in-frame clones only, minus some. The sample includes about 120,000 clones, 60% to 70% of them seen just once. This TCR was sampled from a woman aged 35 to 49 in good health and CMV-seropositive. The sequenced material came from PBMCs. The rearrangement links TRBV7-9 to TRBJ1-5, with D uncertain. CDR3 nucleotide sequence: TGTGCCAGCAGCTTGTCAGTAAATCAGCCCCAGCATTTT. The encoded protein is CASSLSVNQPQHF.